Listed below are T cell receptor beta chains from one sample, sequenced in a study of cytomegalovirus exposure and HLA in healthy donors. This table comes from immunoSEQ multiplex PCR, and its TCRdb copy is limited to in-frame clones, with some not included. The specimen's table records about 140,000 clones. Specimen: PBMCs. The receptors originated from a male donor in good health and CMV-seronegative. CDR3s include the opening cysteine and the closing phenylalanine or tryptophan.

V gene | CDR3 protein
TRBV19 | CASRARVKNTEAFF
TRBV7-9 | CASSLAGATNEQFF
TRBV2 | CASSEQGVGNQPQHF
TRBV19 | CASSIWEGGGFNQPQHF
TRBV18 | CASSAARAWYQETQYF
TRBV11-2 | CASLTISQLGVSRGEQYF
TRBV19 | CASSIRRDRDEKLFF
TRBV10-3 | CAISTGAPAKNIQYF
TRBV10-2 | CASSVGQGGGYTF
TRBV30 | CAWKTGLGWYGYTF
TRBV19 | CASSISSGGELPQHF
TRBV27 | CASSLSGGNYGYTF
TRBV6-1 | CASSASRGFYEQYF
TRBV30 | CAWSWQGAPEQYF
TRBV4-3 | CASRQDGTGNSPLHF
TRBV27 | CASSFRATGVQTLLNTEAFF
TRBV20-1 | CSAGSYDGYTF
TRBV9 | CASSVGADSNQPQHF
TRBV10-3 | CAISASATSASTDTQYF
TRBV9 | CASSAHTGAGGYTF
TRBV6-5 | CASSYSQRQPQHF
TRBV18 | CASSPTHGNEQYF
TRBV27 | CASSPRQGASHTEAFF
TRBV28 | CASSFVSRGGEQYF
TRBV29-1 | CSVETGSGQPQHF
TRBV27 | CASSLQGTTDTQYF
TRBV19 | CATLGQDSYEQYF
TRBV13 | CASSSGQAYYEQYF
TRBV9 | CASSPSGQGGDEQYF
TRBV12-5 | CASGLAEETQYF